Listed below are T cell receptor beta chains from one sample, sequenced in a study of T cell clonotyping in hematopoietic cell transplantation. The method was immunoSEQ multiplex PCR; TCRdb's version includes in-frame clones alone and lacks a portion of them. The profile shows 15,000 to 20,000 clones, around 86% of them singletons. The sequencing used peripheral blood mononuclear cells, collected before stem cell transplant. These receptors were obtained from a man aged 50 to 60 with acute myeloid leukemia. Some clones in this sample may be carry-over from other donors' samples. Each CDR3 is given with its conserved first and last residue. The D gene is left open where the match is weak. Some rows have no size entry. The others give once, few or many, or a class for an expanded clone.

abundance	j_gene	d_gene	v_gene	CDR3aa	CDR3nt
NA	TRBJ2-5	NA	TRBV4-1	CASSQDRLVETQYF	TGCGCCAGCAGCCAAGATAGGTTGGTGGAGACCCAGTACTTC
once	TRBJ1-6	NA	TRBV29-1	CSARGSRDSPLHF	TGCAGCGCCCGGGGCAGCAGGGATTCACCCCTCCACTTT
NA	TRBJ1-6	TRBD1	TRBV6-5	CASTQQGSDSPLHF	TGTGCCAGCACCCAACAGGGGTCCGATTCACCCCTCCACTTT
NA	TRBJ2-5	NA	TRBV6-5	CASGQGRKTQYF	TGTGCCAGCGGTCAGGGGAGAAAGACCCAGTACTTC
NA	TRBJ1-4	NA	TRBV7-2	CASSQGGNEKLFF	TGTGCCAGCAGCCAAGGCGGTAATGAAAAACTGTTTTTT
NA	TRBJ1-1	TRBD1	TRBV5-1	CASSFGRGRAGTEAFF	TGCGCCAGCAGCTTCGGCAGGGGGCGAGCGGGCACTGAAGCTTTCTTT
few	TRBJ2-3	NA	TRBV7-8	CASSRRVEGRRDTQYF	TGTGCCAGCAGCCGCAGAGTCGAGGGCCGCCGAGATACGCAGTATTTT
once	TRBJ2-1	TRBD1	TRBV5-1	CASSTGTAYNEQFF	TGCGCCAGCAGCACCGGGACAGCCTACAATGAGCAGTTCTTC
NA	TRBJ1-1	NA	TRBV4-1	CASSQAPAGLSTEAFF	TGCGCCAGCAGCCAAGCCCCGGCAGGGTTATCCACTGAAGCTTTCTTT
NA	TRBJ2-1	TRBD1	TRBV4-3	CASSQVRGRNNEQFF	TGCGCCAGCAGCCAAGTCAGGGGGCGCAACAATGAGCAGTTCTTC
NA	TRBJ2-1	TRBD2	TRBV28	CASSLASGYRNEQFF	TGTGCCAGCAGTTTAGCTAGCGGCTACAGAAATGAGCAGTTCTTC
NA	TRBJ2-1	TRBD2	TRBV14	CASSAWAGTSQVEQFF	TGTGCCAGCAGCGCATGGGCCGGGACTAGTCAGGTTGAGCAGTTCTTC
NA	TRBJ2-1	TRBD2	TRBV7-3	CASSRGAYNEQFF	TGTGCCAGCAGCCGGGGGGCCTACAATGAGCAGTTCTTC
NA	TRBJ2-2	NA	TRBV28	CASSLSSGTGELFF	TGTGCCAGCAGTTTATCGTCGGGCACCGGGGAGCTGTTTTTT
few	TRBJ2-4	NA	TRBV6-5	CAIRSAKNIQYF	TGTGCCATTCGTTCAGCCAAAAACATTCAGTACTTC
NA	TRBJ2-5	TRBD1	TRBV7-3	CASSPSPGQGPPKTQYF	TGTGCCAGCAGCCCATCGCCGGGACAGGGGCCGCCGAAGACCCAGTACTTC
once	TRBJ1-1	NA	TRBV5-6	CASSLWTTEAFF	TGTGCCAGCAGCTTGTGGACCACTGAAGCTTTCTTT